Each of the 4 T cell receptor beta chains below was sequenced from the same sample in a study of identical twins. TCRdb analysed the 5' RACE reads with MiXCR anew, one entry per CDR3 protein. The repertoire has about 890,000 distinct CDR3 sequences, around an eighth of them found once; the top ten carry 1.5% to 2%. In addition, the sample was reused for a study of yellow fever vaccine responses in identical twins.

The source material was PBMCs. These TCRs come from a woman aged 18-29 years in good health.

J is TRBJ2-5 and V is TRBV24-1; D gene uncertain. Trimming left V 3 bases short and J 5 bases short, with 6 bases between. Germline CDR1 KGHDR, CDR2 SFDVKD. This CDR3 has 12 residues. DNA for the CDR3: TGTGCCACCAGTGATCCGAGTGAGACCCAGTACTTC. Translated, it gives CATSDPSETQYF.

This clonotype was picked up a small number of times. CDR3 sequence reads: CSANRYTGGDTQYF. The CDR3 DNA sequence: TGCAGTGCTAACAGATATACAGGGGGTGATACGCAGTATTTT. The chain couples TRBV20-1 to TRBJ2-3; TRBD1 matches at 8 bases. The J segment lost 6 bases and the V segment lost 4 bases, leaving 9 bases of the junction unmatched. CDR1 and CDR2 from the germline V gene are DFQATT and SNEGSKA (reference sequence). CDR3 length: 14 amino acids.

This clonotype came up a few times. The chain uses TRBV5-1 and TRBJ1-1; a possible D gene is TRBD1 (5 bases). With 8 bases removed from V and 1 base from J, the gap between germline ends came to 15 bases. The CDR3 has 14 amino acids. CDR1 and CDR2 (germline): SGHRS, YFSETQ. This CDR3 is CASRRDAANTEAFF. The CDR3 region has the DNA TGCGCCAGTCGAAGGGACGCAGCGAACACTGAAGCTTTCTTT.

This clonotype was observed a handful of times. This chain links TRBV9 with TRBJ2-7; 8 bases map to TRBD2. The CDR3 sequence is 15 residues long. The V segment lost 0 bases and the J segment 2 bases; nucleotides outside the gene matches: 4. Germline CDR1 is SGDLS and CDR2 is YYNGEE. The CDR3 sequence is CASSVGSGGAYEQYV. The CDR3 DNA sequence: TGTGCCAGCAGCGTAGGGAGCGGGGGAGCCTACGAGCAGTACGTC.